This T cell receptor beta chain is from a study of T cell responses to AZD1222 COVID-19 vaccine. Findings of the study overall: Clonal diversity may have been underestimated in mostly white British donors. Among AZD1222 vaccinees, only five or six were seropositive at baseline.

The data were produced by immunoSEQ multiplex PCR, yet TCRdb's version contains in-frame clones alone and is incomplete. The sample shows some 99,000 clones, about nine tenths of them seen only once. Second doses at about 4 or about 12 weeks were pooled. Per the germline V gene, CDR1 is KGHSH and CDR2 is LQKENI. V gave up 3 bases and J gave up 4 bases; unmatched junction bases: 3. The CDR3 spans 15 residues. On this clone: Antigen unknown.

This TCR derives from an adult who received the AZD1222 COVID-19 vaccine. The chain recombines TRBV18 with TRBJ2-1; the match to TRBD1 covers 10 bases. This specimen consisted of peripheral blood, obtained 28 days after the second AZD1222 dose. The DNA of the CDR3 is TGTGCCAGCTCACCGTCGGGACAGGGGTACAATGAGCAGTTCTTC. It encodes CASSPSGQGYNEQFF.